A selection of T cell receptor beta chains follows, all from one sample in a study of T cell responses to AZD1222 COVID-19 vaccine. Clones were read by immunoSEQ multiplex PCR, and TCRdb kept only the in-frame ones, dropping some. This sample carries 100,000 or so clones, about 91% of them seen once, and the ten largest clones take just over 5.5%. The material sequenced was peripheral blood, taken 28 days after the second AZD1222 dose. These receptors were obtained from an adult who received the AZD1222 COVID-19 vaccine. CDR3s include the opening cysteine and the closing phenylalanine or tryptophan. A D gene is named only where the DNA matches it firmly. Part of the rows lack a size; the others show once, few, many or a class for expanded clones.

v_call	cdr3_length	j_call	d_call	clone_size	cdr3_nt	cdr3_aa
TRBV27	14	TRBJ2-3	NA	once	TGTGCCAGCAGTCCCAACTGGGTGACAGATACGCAGTATTTT	CASSPNWVTDTQYF
TRBV6-2/TRBV6-3	18	TRBJ2-2	TRBD2	NA	TGTGCCAGCAGTCGGCGGGCTAGCGGGGGGGCGAGCACCGGGGAGCTGTTTTTT	CASSRRASGGASTGELFF
TRBV4-1	13	TRBJ2-2	NA	NA	TGCGCCAGCAGCCGCCTGAACACCGGGGAGCTGTTTTTT	CASSRLNTGELFF
TRBV6-5	15	TRBJ1-1	NA	NA	TGTGCCAGCAGAACCTCCTGGAATTTGAACACTGAAGCTTTCTTT	CASRTSWNLNTEAFF
TRBV25-1	15	TRBJ1-1	NA	NA	TGTGCCAGCAGTGAGAGCGACAGACCGAACACTGAAGCTTTCTTT	CASSESDRPNTEAFF
TRBV20-1	10	TRBJ2-3	NA	NA	TGCAGTGCTGGCTCCATTCCGCAGTATTTT	CSAGSIPQYF
TRBV19	14	TRBJ1-1	NA	NA	TGTGCCAGTAGTCGAAGCCGGACGGGGAGCGAAGCTTTCTTT	CASSRSRTGSEAFF
TRBV6-5	14	TRBJ2-2	NA	NA	TGTGCCAGCACCCCCGGGGGTTGGACCGGGGAGCTGTTTTTT	CASTPGGWTGELFF
TRBV5-5	17	TRBJ1-1	NA	NA	TGTGCCAGCAGCTTGGTTCGTCAGGGAGGTCTGAACACTGAAGCTTTCTTT	CASSLVRQGGLNTEAFF
TRBV24-1	12	TRBJ1-2	TRBD1	NA	TGTGCCACCAGGGGAACAGGGGGGGGCTACACCTTC	CATRGTGGGYTF
TRBV6-5	15	TRBJ1-2	NA	once	TGTGCCAGCAAGACCCCGACGTCACCTCGCTATGGCTACACCTTC	CASKTPTSPRYGYTF
TRBV5-6	15	TRBJ1-4	NA	once	TGTGCCAGCAGCTTGAAGGGACAATCAAATGAAAAACTGTTTTTT	CASSLKGQSNEKLFF
TRBV11-3	12	TRBJ1-2	NA	few	TGTGCCAGCAGCTTCAGGGGTTATGGCTACACCTTC	CASSFRGYGYTF
TRBV9	15	TRBJ1-2	NA	medium-sized	TGTGCCAGCACCCCCCCCGTGGCCTGGGGGATTGGCTACACCTTC	CASTPPVAWGIGYTF
TRBV7-9	16	TRBJ2-3	NA	NA	TGTGCCAGCAGTTCCCGGTCGGGTTCCCCCACAGATACGCAGTATTTT	CASSSRSGSPTDTQYF
TRBV25-1	13	TRBJ1-2	NA	NA	TGTGCCAGCAGTGAACAGGGCCGGGGTGGCTACACCTTC	CASSEQGRGGYTF
TRBV7-6	13	TRBJ1-2	NA	NA	TGTGCCAGCAGCTTAGGCAGGGACTTTGGCTACACCTTC	CASSLGRDFGYTF
TRBV6-5	14	TRBJ1-1	TRBD1	NA	TGTGCCAGCATTCAGGACAGGATGAACACTGAAGCTTTCTTT	CASIQDRMNTEAFF
TRBV27	16	TRBJ2-1	NA	NA	TGTGCCAGCAGCAATGGTGTAGAGAGCTCCTACAATGAGCAGTTCTTC	CASSNGVESSYNEQFF
TRBV7-4	16	TRBJ2-3	TRBD2	once	TGTGCCAGCAGCTCGGGGACTAGCGGGGATCCAGATACGCAGTATTTT	CASSSGTSGDPDTQYF
TRBV7-9	12	TRBJ2-1	NA	NA	TGTGCCAGCAGCCGTTTATTGGATGAGCAGTTCTTC	CASSRLLDEQFF
TRBV20-1	11	TRBJ1-2	NA	NA	TGCAGTGCCGGACACTTCTATGGCTACACCTTC	CSAGHFYGYTF
TRBV3-1/TRBV3-2	15	TRBJ2-2	NA	few	TGTGCCAGCAGCCAACGCAGGGCGGACACCGGGGAGCTGTTTTTT	CASSQRRADTGELFF
TRBV9	15	TRBJ2-7	NA	once	TGTGCCAGCAGCGTAGTTTCGACATCCCCGTACGAGCAGTACTTC	CASSVVSTSPYEQYF
TRBV19	15	TRBJ1-6	NA	NA	TGTGCCAGTAGTATGGGAGGGAACTTCAATTCACCCCTCCACTTT	CASSMGGNFNSPLHF
TRBV19	13	TRBJ1-2	NA	NA	TGTGCCAGTAACCACAGGCCAAACTATGGCTACACCTTC	CASNHRPNYGYTF
TRBV30	13	TRBJ1-5	NA	NA	TGTGCCTGGGGTCGAGACCGCAATCAGCCCCAGCATTTT	CAWGRDRNQPQHF
TRBV18	15	TRBJ2-2	NA	NA	TGTGCCAGCTCACCACCGGGGACGGGCACCGGGGAGCTGTTTTTT	CASSPPGTGTGELFF
TRBV5-1	16	TRBJ2-1	TRBD2	NA	TGCGCCAGCACCCCGACTAGCGGGGAATCCTACAATGAGCAGTTCTTC	CASTPTSGESYNEQFF
TRBV12-3/TRBV12-4	12	TRBJ1-5	TRBD1	NA	TGTGCCAGCAGACAGGGGGCTCAGCCCCAGCATTTT	CASRQGAQPQHF
TRBV4-1	17	TRBJ1-4	TRBD1	once	TGCGCCAGCAGCCAAGGACAGGGAGGGGGGAGTGGTGAAAAACTGTTTTTT	CASSQGQGGGSGEKLFF
TRBV5-1	13	TRBJ1-5	NA	NA	TGCGCCAGCCCAAGGGCAATCTCTCAGCCCCAGCATTTT	CASPRAISQPQHF
TRBV4-1	17	TRBJ1-1	TRBD1	NA	TGCGCCAGCAGCCAAGATCATACAGGGGGCAAAGGGACTGAAGCTTTCTTT	CASSQDHTGGKGTEAFF
TRBV18	14	TRBJ2-3	NA	NA	TGTGCCAGCTCAAAGGACTCCGGCACAGATACGCAGTATTTT	CASSKDSGTDTQYF
TRBV30	15	TRBJ1-1	TRBD1	NA	TGTGCCCGGGGGACAGGGCCCCTCTTGAACACTGAAGCTTTCTTT	CARGTGPLLNTEAFF
TRBV4-1	14	TRBJ1-5	NA	NA	TGCGCCAGCAGCCAGCCAGACCACTGGGAACCCCAGCATTTT	CASSQPDHWEPQHF
TRBV5-6	15	TRBJ1-6	NA	once	TGTGCCAGCAGCTTGGACGGGACCCAGAATTCACCCCTCCACTTT	CASSLDGTQNSPLHF
TRBV19	15	TRBJ1-1	NA	NA	TGTGCCAGTAGTACCCAAGGGGGGTTGAACACTGAAGCTTTCTTT	CASSTQGGLNTEAFF
TRBV4-3	15	TRBJ1-6	NA	NA	TGCGCCAGCAGCTACGGCAGTTTCGATAATTCACCCCTCCACTTT	CASSYGSFDNSPLHF
TRBV4-1	17	TRBJ2-3	TRBD2	NA	TGCGCCAGCAGCCGCCTTTCAGCGGGGGGGGGCGCAGATACGCAGTATTTT	CASSRLSAGGGADTQYF
TRBV5-8	15	TRBJ1-3	NA	NA	TGTGCCAGCACTTTGGCGGGGACACGCGGAAACACCATATATTTT	CASTLAGTRGNTIYF
TRBV2	13	TRBJ1-1	NA	NA	TGTGCCAGCAGGGAACGGGGGAACACTGAAGCTTTCTTT	CASRERGNTEAFF
TRBV25-1	13	TRBJ2-7	TRBD1	NA	TGTGCCAGCAGTGGGAACAGGGGAGCCGAGCAGTACTTC	CASSGNRGAEQYF
TRBV5-1	16	TRBJ1-6	NA	NA	TGCGCCAGCAGCATACTGCCCGAACAGCTCCATTCACCCCTCCACTTT	CASSILPEQLHSPLHF
TRBV30	14	TRBJ2-3	TRBD2	NA	TGTGCCTGTACAGCGGGGGGGCCGTCAGATACGCAGTATTTT	CACTAGGPSDTQYF
TRBV18	14	TRBJ1-1	NA	few	TGTGCCAGCTCACCACAGGTGGGAAACACTGAAGCTTTCTTT	CASSPQVGNTEAFF